Shown below are 19 T cell receptor beta chains from a single sample sequenced in a study of beta chain features in type 1 diabetes. Investigators reverse transcribed all isolated RNA, so they sequenced expressed TCRB transcripts. Libraries were prepared by immunoSEQ multiplex PCR; TCRdb keeps only in-frame clonotypes and omits some of them. The sample includes roughly 500,000 clones, approximately 10% seen only once; the top ten take about 0.045%. The specimen sequenced was naive CD4+ T cells from blood. These receptors were taken from a woman aged 18-30 years in good health.

This clone was counted only a few times. The rearrangement joins TRBV29-1 to TRBJ2-5; D is unclear. The germline CDR1 and CDR2 sequences are SQVTM and ANQGSEA. V was cut by 6 bases and J by 0 bases, with 11 bases left in between. CDR3 size: 13 residues. This CDR3 reads CSVGGINQETQYF. CDR3 nucleotide sequence: TGCAGCGTCGGCGGCATAAACCAAGAGACCCAGTACTTC.

The chain carries TRBV15 and TRBJ2-7; D unresolved. The CDR3 runs 14 residues. The germline CDR1 and CDR2 sequences are LNHNV and YYDKDF (reference sequence). Trimming took 3 bases from V and 4 from J, leaving 13 bases between them. The CDR3 bases are TGTGCCACCAGCAGGGCCATAGTAGGGTACGAGCAGTACTTC. The encoded protein is CATSRAIVGYEQYF.

This clone was found a few times. The V call is TRBV30, the J call TRBJ1-3; D uncertain. Germline CDR1 GTSNPN, CDR2 SVGIG (reference sequence). The CDR3 runs to 13 residues. Trimming removed 5 bases at V and 0 bases at J, with 8 bases between. For the CDR3, the DNA is TGTGCCTGGGCACAGAGCTCTGGAAACACCATATATTTT. It specifies CAWAQSSGNTIYF.

The chain employs TRBV30 and TRBJ1-4; weak D call: TRBD1 (5 bases). The CDR3 contains 13 residues. CDR1 and CDR2 from the germline V gene are GTSNPN and SVGIG (reference sequence). With 2 bases removed from V and 8 bases from J, the gap between germline ends came to 12 bases. The DNA for the CDR3 is TGTGCCTGGAGTCCCAGGGTGGGCGAAAAACTGTTTTTT. It is translated as CAWSPRVGEKLFF.

The chain employs TRBV19 and TRBJ2-3; TRBD1 matches 7 bases. Per the germline V gene, CDR1 is LNHDA and CDR2 is SQIVND (reference sequence). The CDR3 contains 15 residues. The V gene end was trimmed by 4 bases and the J gene end by 0 bases; junction bases not matched to a gene: 4. The DNA for the CDR3 is TGTGCCAGTAGTACGGGGACAGCGAGCACAGATACGCAGTATTTT. It codes for CASSTGTASTDTQYF.

The chain recombines TRBV30 with TRBJ2-5, with 8 bases aligning to TRBD1. Losses at the gene ends were 8 bases for V and 5 bases for J; bases not matched to a gene: 7. From germline, CDR1 is GTSNPN and CDR2 SVGIG (reference sequence). The CDR3 has 12 residues. DNA of the CDR3: TGTGCCGGAGGACAGGGAGGTGAGACCCAGTACTTC. Its translation: CAGGQGGETQYF.

This chain connects TRBV5-4 to TRBJ2-7; a possible D gene is TRBD2 (5 bases). The CDR3 runs to 15 residues. Germline values: CDR1 SGHNT, CDR2 YYREEE (reference sequence). Trimming pared 0 bases from V and 3 bases from J, leaving 13 bases between. The CDR3 coding sequence is TGTGCCAGCAGCTTGGAAAGCGGAACTGGCTACGAGCAGTACTTC. Translating it yields CASSLESGTGYEQYF.

This clone has a handful of counts. V usage is TRBV30 and J usage is TRBJ1-2; D is possibly TRBD1 (6 bases). V dropped 5 bases and J dropped 2 bases, with 15 bases sitting between them. The CDR3 covers 14 residues. CDR1 is GTSNPN, CDR2 SVGIG, per germline (reference sequence). CDR3 nucleotide sequence: TGTGCCTGGGTCCACGCCAGGGGCAACTATGGCTACACCTTC. Its protein is CAWVHARGNYGYTF.

This clone was counted at least ten times. In nucleotides, the CDR3 is TGTGCCTGGACGGGGACAGAGCCCTACGAGCAGTACTTC. Translation: CAWTGTEPYEQYF. The chain couples TRBV30 to TRBJ2-7; TRBD1 agrees at 7 bases. The CDR3 has 13 residues. From germline, CDR1 is GTSNPN and CDR2 SVGIG (reference sequence). Trimming removed 4 bases from V and 2 bases from J; junction bases left unmatched: 5.

This clone was counted a few times. The rearrangement links TRBV11-2 to TRBJ2-3; D gene ambiguous. Germline lookup yields CDR1 SGHAT and CDR2 FQNNGV. With 3 bases removed from V and 2 bases from J, the gap between germline ends came to 9 bases. The CDR3 consists of 14 residues. CDR3 in DNA: TGTGCCAGCAGCTTCGAAGGCTTCACAGATACGCAGTATTTT. Protein sequence: CASSFEGFTDTQYF.

The rearrangement uses TRBV7-2 and TRBJ2-1; D not certain. V lost 4 bases to trimming and J lost 7 bases, with 11 bases between them. The CDR3 covers 13 residues. CDR1 is SGHTA, CDR2 FQGNSA, per germline. CDR3 nucleotide sequence: TGTGCCAGCAGCTCCGAATTGGGGAATGAGCAGTTCTTC. Protein: CASSSELGNEQFF.

This clone was seen only a few times. The rearrangement uses TRBV18 and TRBJ1-2; 7 bases are a match to TRBD1. V shed 3 bases, J shed 4 bases, and the junction held 11 bases outside the gene matches. The CDR3 is 16 amino acids. In germline, CDR1 is KGHSH, CDR2 LQKENI. CDR3 sequence (DNA): TGTGCCAGCTCACCCCCGGGGGACAGCAGGTCCTATGGCTACACCTTC. This codes for CASSPPGDSRSYGYTF.

This clone was detected ten times or more. The chain is built from TRBV10-3 and TRBJ1-6, with unresolved D. V gave up 6 bases and J gave up 7 bases, with 13 bases separating them. Germline CDR1 reads ENHRY; CDR2 reads SYGVKD. The CDR3 has 14 residues. The CDR3 spells CAIRDDIPNSPLHF. CDR3 sequence (DNA): TGTGCCATCAGGGATGACATACCAAATTCACCCCTCCACTTT.

This chain joins TRBV9 and TRBJ2-5; TRBD1 agrees at 10 bases. Germline assignment: CDR1 SGDLS and CDR2 YYNGEE. J gave up 5 bases and V 0 bases, and 19 bases lay outside the gene matches. This CDR3 has 20 residues. The CDR3 reads CASSVALPGQGSATAETQYF. CDR3 nucleotides: TGTGCCAGCAGCGTAGCCTTACCGGGACAGGGGTCCGCGACGGCCGAGACCCAGTACTTC.

In this sample, this clone turned up a few times. V is TRBV7-9 and J is TRBJ1-1, with D uncertain. Germline V gene lookup returns CDR1 SEHNR and CDR2 FQNEAQ (reference sequence). The CDR3 loop spans 16 amino acids. V lost 1 base and J lost 5, with 17 bases in between. CDR3 in amino acids: CASSLGGGPRLTEAFF. CDR3 in DNA: TGTGCCAGCAGCTTAGGAGGTGGCCCCCGATTGACTGAAGCTTTCTTT.

As regards this clone: The junction departs from germline at one end; a sequencing error may be responsible. V and J are TRBV29-1 and TRBJ1-3; possible D gene TRBD1, 5 bases. The CDR3 is 14 amino acids. Germline CDR1 and CDR2: SQVTM and ANQGSEA. The CDR3 spells CSVEGVLSGNTIYF. CDR3 bases: TGCAGCGTCGAAGGGGTTCTCTCTGGAAACACCATATATTTT.

In this sample, this clone turned up a few times. The genes are TRBV7-2 and TRBJ2-7; 9 positions match TRBD2. The junction had 9 bases not matched to a gene; V was cut back by 4 bases and J by 5 bases. Per the germline V gene, CDR1 is SGHTA and CDR2 is FQGNSA. CDR3 length: 15 amino acids. The CDR3 coding sequence is TGTGCCAGCAGCTCCCAAGGACTAGCGCGCCACGAGCAGTACTTC. This gives the protein CASSSQGLARHEQYF.

This clone turned up a few times. This chain connects TRBV9 to TRBJ2-5; 8 bases align to TRBD2. V lost 4 bases to trimming and J lost 0 bases; unmatched junction nucleotides: 11. This CDR3 region has 17 residues. The germline gives CDR1 SGDLS, CDR2 YYNGEE. As DNA, the CDR3 is TGTGCCAGCAGCTCCCGGCCGCGGGGGGCAAACCAAGAGACCCAGTACTTC. This encodes CASSSRPRGANQETQYF.

Only a few counts were recorded for this clone. In nucleotides, the CDR3 is TGCAGCGTTTCAACCAGGGGTCTGGACACCGGGGAGCTGTTTTTT. Residues: CSVSTRGLDTGELFF. The gene calls are TRBV29-1 and TRBJ2-2; a weak D match, TRBD1 (6 bases). V was clipped by 5 bases and J by 3 bases, with 16 bases between them. Per germline, CDR1 SQVTM and CDR2 ANQGSEA. The CDR3 spans 15 residues.